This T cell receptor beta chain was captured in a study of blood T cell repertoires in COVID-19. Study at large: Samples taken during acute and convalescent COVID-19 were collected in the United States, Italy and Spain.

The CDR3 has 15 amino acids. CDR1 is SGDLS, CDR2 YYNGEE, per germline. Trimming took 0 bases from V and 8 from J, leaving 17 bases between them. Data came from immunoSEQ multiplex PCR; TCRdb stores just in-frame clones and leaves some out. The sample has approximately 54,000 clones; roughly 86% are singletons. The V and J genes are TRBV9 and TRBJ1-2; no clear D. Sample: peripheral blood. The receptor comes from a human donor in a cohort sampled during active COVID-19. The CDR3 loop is CASSVVGPTGQGYTF. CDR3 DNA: TGTGCCAGCAGCGTAGTTGGGCCAACCGGCCAGGGCTACACCTTC.